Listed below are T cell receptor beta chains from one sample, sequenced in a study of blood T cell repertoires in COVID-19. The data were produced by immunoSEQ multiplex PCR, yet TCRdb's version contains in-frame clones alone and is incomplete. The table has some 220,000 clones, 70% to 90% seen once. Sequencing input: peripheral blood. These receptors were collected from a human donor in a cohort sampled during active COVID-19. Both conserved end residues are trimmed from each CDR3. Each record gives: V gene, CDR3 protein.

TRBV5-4 ASSFYRADFGYT
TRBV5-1 ASSPTSGVTYEQY
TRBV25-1 ASRGWELAGALSYEQY
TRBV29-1 SVGRDKNTEAF
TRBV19 ASSIAAGQGWGQPQH
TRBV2 ASNGQVSNQPQH
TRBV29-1 TVGTQY
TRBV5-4 ASSLGDTQY
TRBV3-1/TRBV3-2 ASSQAPGGNYGYT
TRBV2 ASGTSGHNEQF
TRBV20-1 SASSPLGQGGGEQY
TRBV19 ASSIQQGAGNTIY
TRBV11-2 ASSLGQYGGYT
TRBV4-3 ASGGRLGDTQY
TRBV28 ASSFPWTTRSYEQY
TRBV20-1 SASSQDPGSGANVLT
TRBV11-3 ASSVRQGNYEQY
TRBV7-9 ASSPFGTGGADTQY
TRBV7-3 ASSPNGGPDTQY
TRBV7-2 ASSPTRRETQY
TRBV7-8 ASSFRDRFYEQY
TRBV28 ASIIPLPGQPQH
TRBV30 ASSTGAPYEQY
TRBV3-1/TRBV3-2 ASSQDLGYNTGELF
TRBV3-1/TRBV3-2 ASSQVGGSGANVLT
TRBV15 ATSRDLRGQPSGNTIY
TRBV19 ASSTPSGGKETQY
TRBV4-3 ASSPYSGGGNEQF